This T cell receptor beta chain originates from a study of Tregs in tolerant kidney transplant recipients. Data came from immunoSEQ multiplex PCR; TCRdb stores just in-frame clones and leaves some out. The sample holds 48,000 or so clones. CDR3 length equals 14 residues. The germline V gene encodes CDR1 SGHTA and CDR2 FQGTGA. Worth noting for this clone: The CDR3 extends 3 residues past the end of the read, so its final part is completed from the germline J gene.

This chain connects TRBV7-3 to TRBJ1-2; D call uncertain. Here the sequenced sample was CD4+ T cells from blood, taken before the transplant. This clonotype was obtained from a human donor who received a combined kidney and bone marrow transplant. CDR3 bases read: TGTGCCAGCAGCTTAAATCAAAAGGGCGCCGGC. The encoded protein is CASSLNQKGAG. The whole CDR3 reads CASSLNQKGAGYTF.